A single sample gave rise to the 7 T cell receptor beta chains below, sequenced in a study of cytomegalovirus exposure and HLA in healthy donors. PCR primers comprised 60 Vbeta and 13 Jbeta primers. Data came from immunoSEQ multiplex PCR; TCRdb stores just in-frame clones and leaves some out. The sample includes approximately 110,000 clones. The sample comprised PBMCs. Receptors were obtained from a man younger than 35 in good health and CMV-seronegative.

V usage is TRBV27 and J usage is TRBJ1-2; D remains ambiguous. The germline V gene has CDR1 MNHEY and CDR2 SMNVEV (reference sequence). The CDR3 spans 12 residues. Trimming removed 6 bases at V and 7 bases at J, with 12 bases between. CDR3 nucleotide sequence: TGTGCCAGCAGGGATCAGGCTACTGGCTACACCTTC. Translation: CASRDQATGYTF.

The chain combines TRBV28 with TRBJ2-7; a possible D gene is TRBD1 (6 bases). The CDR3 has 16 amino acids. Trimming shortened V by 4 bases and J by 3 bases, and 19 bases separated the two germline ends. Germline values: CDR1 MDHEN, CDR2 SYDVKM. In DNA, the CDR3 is TGTGCCAGCAGTTCCCGAAGTCGGGTACAGGGCTACGAGCAGTACTTC. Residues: CASSSRSRVQGYEQYF. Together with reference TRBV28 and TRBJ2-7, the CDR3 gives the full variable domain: DVKVTQSSRYLVKRTGEKVFLECVQDMDHENMFWYRQDPGLGLRLIYFSYDVKMKEKGDIPEGYSVSREKKERFSLILESASTNQTSMYLCASSSRSRVQGYEQYFGPGTRLTVT.

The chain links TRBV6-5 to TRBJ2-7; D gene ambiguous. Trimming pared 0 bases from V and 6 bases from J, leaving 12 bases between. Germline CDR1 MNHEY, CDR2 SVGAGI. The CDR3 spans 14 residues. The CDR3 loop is CASSYSKWSGEQYF. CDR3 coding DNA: TGTGCCAGCAGTTACTCGAAGTGGTCGGGCGAGCAGTACTTC.

CDR3: CASSLVVASGSVSTDTQYF. DNA for the CDR3: TGTGCCAGCAGCTTAGTCGTGGCTAGCGGGAGTGTCAGCACAGATACGCAGTATTTT. This chain connects TRBV7-8 to TRBJ2-3; 10 positions match TRBD2. With 1 base clipped from V and 0 bases from J, the junction kept 10 bases outside the gene matches. This CDR3 spans 19 amino acids. Germline assignment: CDR1 SGHVS and CDR2 FQNEAQ.

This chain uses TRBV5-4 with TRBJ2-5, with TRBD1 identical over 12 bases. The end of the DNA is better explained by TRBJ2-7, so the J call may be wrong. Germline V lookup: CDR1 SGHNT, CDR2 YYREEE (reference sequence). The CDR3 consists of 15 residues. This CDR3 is CASSWPGTGGDEQYF. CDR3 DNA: TGTGCCAGCAGCTGGCCCGGGACAGGGGGCGACGAGCAGTACTTC.

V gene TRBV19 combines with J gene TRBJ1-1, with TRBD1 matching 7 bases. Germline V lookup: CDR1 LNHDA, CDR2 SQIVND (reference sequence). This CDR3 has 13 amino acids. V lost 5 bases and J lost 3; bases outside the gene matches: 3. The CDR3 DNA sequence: TGTGCCAGTAGTTTCGGGACAGACACTGAAGCTTTCTTT. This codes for CASSFGTDTEAFF. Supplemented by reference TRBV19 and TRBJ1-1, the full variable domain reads DGGITQSPKYLFRKEGQNVTLSCEQNLNHDAMYWYRQDPGQGLRLIYYSQIVNDFQKGDIAEGYSVSREKKESFPLTVTSAQKNPTAFYLCASSFGTDTEAFFGQGTRLTVV.

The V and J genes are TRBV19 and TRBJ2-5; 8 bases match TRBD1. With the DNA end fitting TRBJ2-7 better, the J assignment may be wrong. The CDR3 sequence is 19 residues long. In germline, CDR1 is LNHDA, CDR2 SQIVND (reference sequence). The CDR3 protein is CASSSSPTGTGPSSYEQYF. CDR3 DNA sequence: TGTGCCAGTAGTTCCTCACCGACCGGGACAGGACCGAGCTCCTACGAGCAGTACTTC.